The clone carrying this T cell receptor beta chain was detected only once. Germline-derived CDR1 and CDR2 are LGHDT and YNNKEL (reference sequence). The CDR3 contains 14 residues. The ends were cut back, 4 bases at V and 5 bases at J, with 14 bases in the middle. This specimen comes from a study of blood T cell repertoires in COVID-19. Only in-frame clones appear in the TCRdb table, and some are missing; sequencing was by immunoSEQ multiplex PCR. The sample carries 50,000 to 70,000 clones, around 90% recorded once. This rearrangement joins TRBV3-1 (or the pseudogene TRBV3-2) to TRBJ2-5, with D possibly being TRBD1 (6 bases). The receptor's source is a human donor with active COVID-19. The donor label of this sample is uncertain. Sequencing was carried out using peripheral blood. The CDR3 here is CASSLTSRGETQYF. The CDR3 DNA reads as TGTGCCAGCAGCCTGACTTCGAGGGGGGAGACCCAGTACTTC.